This entry describes one T cell receptor beta chain. CDR1 and CDR2 from the germline V gene are DFQATT and SNEGSKA (reference sequence). With 0 bases removed from V and 2 bases from J, the gap between germline ends came to 2 bases. This CDR3 has 12 residues. TCRdb re-derived calls from the RT-PCR reads in MiXCR, one entry per CDR3 protein. The data show about 700,000 distinct CDR3 sequences, more than 13% seen once. The sequencing input was memory CD4+ T cells from blood. The rearrangement joins TRBV20-1 to TRBJ2-1; D unclear. This TCR was sampled from a female donor in good health, serving as a healthy control. The CDR3 region has the DNA TGCAGTGCTAGAGAACCCTACAATGAGCAGTTCTTC. Its protein product is CSAREPYNEQFF.